This T cell receptor (beta chain) was recorded in a study of blood T cells in healthy people across ages. Concerning this clonotype itself: Its specificity is unknown.

Per-sample yields of isolated PBMCs were at least 6 million. CDR1 and CDR2 (germline): LGHNA, YNFKEQ. The CDR3 runs to 18 residues. The J segment lost 5 bases and the V segment lost 0 bases, leaving 9 bases of the junction unmatched. Then a second PCR, running roughly 7 to 12 cycles, was carried out with a sample-barcoded 5' primer and a J-beta primer mix. TCRdb itself ran the 5' RACE reads through MiXCR, one entry per CDR3 protein. The sample gives about 680,000 distinct CDR3 sequences, approximately 49% of which show up once; 30% to 35% is in the top ten. Study observations and caveats: A conclusive naive versus antigen-experienced comparison was prevented by the unsorted PBMCs.

The sequenced sample was blood. The rearrangement joins TRBV4-2 to TRBJ2-2; 10 bases are shared with TRBD2. The clonotype comes from a woman in her sixties or seventies in good health. The CDR3 sequence is CASSQELFGTSVTGELFF. The CDR3 region has the DNA TGTGCCAGCAGCCAAGAATTATTCGGGACTAGCGTAACCGGGGAGCTGTTTTTT.